This is a list of T cell receptor beta chains from one sample in a study of B cell selection in AIRE deficiency. Only in-frame clones appear in the TCRdb table, and some are missing; sequencing was by immunoSEQ multiplex PCR. Found here are some 24,000 clones, roughly 96% of them singletons; the top ten hold about 0.2%. Source material: conventional CD4+ T cells sorted from PBMCs. The receptors were gathered from a human donor with AIRE deficiency. Each CDR3 is given with its conserved first and last residue. A D gene is named only where the DNA matches it firmly. The listing skips clone size in some rows; elsewhere it reads once, few, many or a size class.

cdr3_length	clone_size	v_call	j_call	d_call	cdr3_nt	cdr3_aa
16	-	TRBV5-5	TRBJ2-3	TRBD1	TGTGCCAGCAGCCGAAACAGGGGGCAAAGCACAGATACGCAGTATTTT	CASSRNRGQSTDTQYF
13	-	TRBV28	TRBJ2-3	-	TGTGCCAGCCGAAAGGGTGGTGCAGATACGCAGTATTTT	CASRKGGADTQYF
14	few	TRBV2	TRBJ1-5	-	TGTGCCAGCAGTGGAGGGGGGCTCAATCAGCCCCAGCATTTT	CASSGGGLNQPQHF
15	once	TRBV5-4	TRBJ2-3	TRBD2	TGTGCCAGCAGCTTGGTGGGAGGGCCCACAGATACGCAGTATTTT	CASSLVGGPTDTQYF
15	-	TRBV19	TRBJ2-7	-	TGTGCCAGTAGTATAGATCAAGGAGGGGCCGACGAGCAGTACTTC	CASSIDQGGADEQYF
12	-	TRBV6-5	TRBJ2-4	-	TGTGCCGTTTGGGGGGCCAAAAACATTCAGTACTTC	CAVWGAKNIQYF
15	-	TRBV5-4	TRBJ2-5	TRBD2	TGTGCCAGCAGCCACTGGACTAGCGGGAAAGAGACCCAGTACTTC	CASSHWTSGKETQYF
19	-	TRBV15	TRBJ2-7	TRBD2	TGTGCCACCAGCAGAGCCTCCGGGACTAGCGGGAGCCGAGGGTTCGAGCAGTACTTC	CATSRASGTSGSRGFEQYF
16	-	TRBV15	TRBJ2-7	-	TGTGCCACCAGCAGAGAACAAACAGTTATTGCCTACGAGCAGTACTTC	CATSREQTVIAYEQYF
14	-	TRBV2	TRBJ2-1	-	TGTGCCAGCAGTGTTCGGGACGATTACAATGAGCAGTTCTTC	CASSVRDDYNEQFF
12	-	TRBV28	TRBJ2-7	-	TGTGCCAGCAGTGATCCTGTTTACGAGCAGTACTTC	CASSDPVYEQYF
13	-	TRBV25-1	TRBJ2-7	-	TGTGCCAGCAGTGACAGCGACCTCTACGAGCAGTACTTC	CASSDSDLYEQYF
15	-	TRBV27	TRBJ2-5	TRBD2	TGTGCCAGCAGTTTAACTAGCGGGAGGCCAAAGACCCAGTACTTC	CASSLTSGRPKTQYF
16	-	TRBV19	TRBJ2-2	TRBD2	TGTGCCAGTACTCCTACTAGCGGACCCCCCTGGGGGGAGCTGTTTTTT	CASTPTSGPPWGELFF
15	-	TRBV18	TRBJ1-2	-	TGTGCCAGCTCACCTTTTCTAGGGGAATACTATGGCTACACCTTC	CASSPFLGEYYGYTF
14	-	TRBV5-4	TRBJ1-3	-	TGTGCCAGCAGCTTGACAGGCTCCGGAAACACCATATATTTT	CASSLTGSGNTIYF
13	-	TRBV10-3	TRBJ2-1	TRBD2	TGTGCCACCGGACTAGAGGGGTACAATGAGCAGTTCTTC	CATGLEGYNEQFF
16	once	TRBV4-3	TRBJ2-1	-	TGCGCCAGCAGCCAAGATTTCCATGACGGCTACAATGAGCAGTTCTTC	CASSQDFHDGYNEQFF
13	-	TRBV25-1	TRBJ2-7	TRBD1	TGTGCCAGCGGAGACAGGGTCTCCTACGAGCAGTACTTC	CASGDRVSYEQYF
14	-	TRBV28	TRBJ1-1	-	TGTGCCAGCAGTTCGGTCAGGGGGAACACTGAAGCTTTCTTT	CASSSVRGNTEAFF
15	once	TRBV25-1	TRBJ1-3	TRBD1	TGTGCCAGCAGTGAATGGTTCAGGGGGATGAACACCATATATTTT	CASSEWFRGMNTIYF
16	-	TRBV7-2	TRBJ1-2	-	TGTGCCAGCAGCTTATCGGCGGCAACATCTAACTATGGCTACACCTTC	CASSLSAATSNYGYTF
16	-	TRBV5-1	TRBJ2-1	TRBD2	TGCGCCAGCAGCCTGTTTGCGGGAGTCTCCTACAATGAGCAGTTCTTC	CASSLFAGVSYNEQFF
14	-	TRBV30	TRBJ2-2	-	TGTGCCCTGGTAGAGGGTCTGAACACCGGGGAGCTGTTTTTT	CALVEGLNTGELFF
13	-	TRBV10-2	TRBJ1-3	-	TGCGCCAGCACCATTGGCGTTGGAAACACCATATATTTT	CASTIGVGNTIYF
14	-	TRBV4-3	TRBJ1-2	-	TGCGCCAGCAGCCAAGGTTCCGGGACCTATGGCTACACCTTC	CASSQGSGTYGYTF
16	-	TRBV6-1	TRBJ1-5	-	TGTGCCAGCAATGAGGGGGTAGGGGGTCGCAATCAGCCCCAGCATTTT	CASNEGVGGRNQPQHF
13	-	TRBV4-3	TRBJ1-3	-	TGCGCCAGCAGCCAGAGCACTGGAAACACCATATATTTT	CASSQSTGNTIYF
12	-	TRBV7-9	TRBJ2-1	-	TGTGCCAGCGGAGGGGCGAGCAATGAGCAGTTCTTC	CASGGASNEQFF
13	-	TRBV4-3	TRBJ2-1	-	TGCGCCAGCAGCCCGACGGATGGGGATGAGCAGTTCTTC	CASSPTDGDEQFF
14	-	TRBV27	TRBJ1-5	-	TGTGCCAGCAGTGTGGCAGGTAGCAATCAGCCCCAGCATTTT	CASSVAGSNQPQHF
16	-	TRBV28	TRBJ2-5	TRBD2	TGTGCCAGCAGCTACCGGACTAGCGGGAGTACGGAGACCCAGTACTTC	CASSYRTSGSTETQYF
15	-	TRBV19	TRBJ1-5	TRBD1	TGTGCCAGTAGTATCGACAGGGGGAGCAATCAGCCCCAGCATTTT	CASSIDRGSNQPQHF
13	once	TRBV28	TRBJ2-1	-	TGTGCCAGCACCCTAAGAGAGGGGAATGAGCAGTTCTTC	CASTLREGNEQFF
17	-	TRBV7-2	TRBJ2-6	TRBD1	TGTGCCAGCAGCTCCGGACAGGGCAAATCTGGGGCCAACGTCCTGACTTTC	CASSSGQGKSGANVLTF
13	-	TRBV6-5	TRBJ1-1	-	TGTGCCAGCAGTAGGGGGGAGAACACTGAAGCTTTCTTT	CASSRGENTEAFF
15	-	TRBV27	TRBJ2-7	-	TGTGCCAGCAGTTTGAGGGGCCAGATCTCCTACGAGCAGTACTTC	CASSLRGQISYEQYF
14	-	TRBV19	TRBJ1-1	-	TGTGCCAGTAGTATCGGTGGCAGGAGCGCTGAAGCTTTCTTT	CASSIGGRSAEAFF
17	-	TRBV11-2	TRBJ1-6	-	TGTGCCAGCAGGCCTAACCAGGGGAGGGAATATAATTCACCCCTCCACTTT	CASRPNQGREYNSPLHF
13	-	TRBV4-2	TRBJ2-7	-	TGTGCCAGCAGCCAAGTGGGGGTATACGAGCAGTACTTC	CASSQVGVYEQYF
13	-	TRBV6-9	TRBJ1-2	-	TGTGCCAGCAGTTACGGTGGGGCCTATGGCTACACCTTC	CASSYGGAYGYTF
14	-	TRBV5-1	TRBJ2-7	TRBD2	TGCGCCAGCAGCCCTAGCGGGGAAGTCTACGAGCAGTACTTC	CASSPSGEVYEQYF
17	-	TRBV5-1	TRBJ2-3	TRBD1	TGCGCCAGCAGCTTAATAACAGGGACAGGGGGCGCAGATACGCAGTATTTT	CASSLITGTGGADTQYF
14	-	TRBV7-2	TRBJ1-5	-	TGTGCCAGCAGCTTAGGAATTAGGGGCCAGCCCCAGCATTTT	CASSLGIRGQPQHF
17	-	TRBV21-1	TRBJ1-5	-	TGTGCCAGCAGCGATTGGACAGGGGATGGTAGCAATCAGCCCCAGCATTTT	CASSDWTGDGSNQPQHF
15	-	TRBV6-1	TRBJ1-5	-	TGTGCCAGCAGTGAAGTCAGGACGGGCAATCAGCCCCAGCATTTT	CASSEVRTGNQPQHF
14	-	TRBV28	TRBJ2-7	TRBD2	TGTGCCAGCAGCTGGGGGGGAGGATGGAACGAGCAGTACTTC	CASSWGGGWNEQYF
17	-	TRBV7-8	TRBJ1-3	TRBD1	TGTGCCAGCAGCTTTCCACTTGACAGGGTGTCTGGAAACACCATATATTTT	CASSFPLDRVSGNTIYF
14	-	TRBV6-1	TRBJ1-3	-	TGTGCCAGCAGTGAGGGACACTCTGGAAACACCATATATTTT	CASSEGHSGNTIYF
15	-	TRBV5-4	TRBJ2-2	TRBD2	TGTGCCAGCAGCATTCTAGCGGGAAGGACCGGGGAGCTGTTTTTT	CASSILAGRTGELFF
15	-	TRBV18	TRBJ2-5	TRBD1	TGTGCCAGCTCACCGGGACAGGGGAAGCGAGAGACCCAGTACTTC	CASSPGQGKRETQYF
14	-	TRBV6-5	TRBJ1-6	-	TGTGCCAGCAGTTACGGGCAGAATTATTCACCCCTCCACTTT	CASSYGQNYSPLHF
11	-	TRBV5-8	TRBJ2-5	-	TGTGCCAGCAGCTTGGTCGAGACCCAGTACTTC	CASSLVETQYF
11	-	TRBV2	TRBJ2-7	-	TGTGCCAGCAGGGTTGGACGGGAGCAGTACTTC	CASRVGREQYF
16	-	TRBV30	TRBJ2-6	TRBD1	TGTGCCTGGACTGGGACAGGGACCCGCGGGGCCAACGTCCTGACTTTC	CAWTGTGTRGANVLTF
12	-	TRBV29-1	TRBJ2-1	-	TGCAGCGTTGACCCCTTCGGTGCTGAGCAGTTCTTC	CSVDPFGAEQFF
15	-	TRBV18	TRBJ2-1	-	TGTGCCAGCTCAGCGTCATTCCGGGAATACAATGAGCAGTTCTTC	CASSASFREYNEQFF
13	-	TRBV6-1	TRBJ2-7	-	TGTGCCAGCAGTGGGTCCCGGGGCTACGAGCAGTACTTC	CASSGSRGYEQYF
14	-	TRBV7-2	TRBJ2-1	TRBD2	TGTGCCAGCTCATATAGCGGGAGCTACAATGAGCAGTTCTTC	CASSYSGSYNEQFF